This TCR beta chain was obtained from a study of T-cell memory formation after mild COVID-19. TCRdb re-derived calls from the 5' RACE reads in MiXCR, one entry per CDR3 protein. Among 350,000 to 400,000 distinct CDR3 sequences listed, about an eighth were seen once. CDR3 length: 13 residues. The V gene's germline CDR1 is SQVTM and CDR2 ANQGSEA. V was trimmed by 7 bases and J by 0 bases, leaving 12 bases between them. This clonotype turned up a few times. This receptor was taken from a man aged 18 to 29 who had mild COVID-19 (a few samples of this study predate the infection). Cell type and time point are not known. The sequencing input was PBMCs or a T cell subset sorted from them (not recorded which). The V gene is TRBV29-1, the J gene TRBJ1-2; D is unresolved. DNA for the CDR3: TGCAGCGCCGAGGGTACAGCTAACTATGGCTACACCTTC. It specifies CSAEGTANYGYTF.